This is a list of T cell receptor beta chains from one sample in a study of brain metastases from non-small cell lung cancer. Profiling relied on immunoSEQ multiplex PCR, and the TCRdb table lists in-frame clones only, not all of them. The sample records 5,000 or so clones, roughly 85% being singletons. The sample comprised primary lung tumor tissue. The origin of the receptors is a donor at least 40 years old with non-small cell lung cancer. Both conserved end residues are part of each CDR3. A D gene is named only where the DNA matches it firmly. Expanded clones are given a class, and other clones once, few, many or no size at all.

abundance: -
j_gene: TRBJ2-7
d_gene: TRBD1
v_gene: TRBV29-1
CDR3aa: CSVEARQGGYEQYF
CDR3nt: TGCAGCGTTGAAGCCCGACAGGGGGGTTACGAGCAGTACTTC

abundance: -
j_gene: TRBJ2-3
d_gene: TRBD2
v_gene: TRBV10-3
CDR3aa: CAISDIAGGGDTQYF
CDR3nt: TGTGCCATCAGTGACATAGCGGGAGGGGGGGATACGCAGTATTTT

abundance: few
j_gene: TRBJ1-6
d_gene: -
v_gene: TRBV5-1
CDR3aa: CASSAAGSGNSPLHF
CDR3nt: TGCGCCAGCAGCGCCGCAGGGTCGGGGAATTCACCCCTCCACTTT

abundance: once
j_gene: TRBJ1-1
d_gene: -
v_gene: TRBV28
CDR3aa: CASRRDLNTEAFF
CDR3nt: TGTGCCAGCCGCCGGGACTTGAACACTGAAGCTTTCTTT

abundance: -
j_gene: TRBJ1-4
d_gene: TRBD1
v_gene: TRBV19
CDR3aa: CASSIGRGSRNEKLFF
CDR3nt: TGTGCCAGTAGTATTGGCAGGGGGTCTCGTAATGAAAAACTGTTTTTT

abundance: -
j_gene: TRBJ1-6
d_gene: TRBD1
v_gene: TRBV18
CDR3aa: CASSPPGQGGDAPLHF
CDR3nt: TGTGCCAGCTCACCACCGGGACAGGGAGGGGATGCGCCCCTCCACTTT

abundance: -
j_gene: TRBJ2-4
d_gene: -
v_gene: TRBV10-3
CDR3aa: CAISESGRTAGVENIQYF
CDR3nt: TGTGCCATCAGTGAGTCGGGTAGAACCGCAGGGGTAGAAAACATTCAGTACTTC

abundance: -
j_gene: TRBJ1-2
d_gene: -
v_gene: TRBV19
CDR3aa: CASSGQLYYGYTF
CDR3nt: TGTGCCAGTAGTGGACAGCTCTACTATGGCTACACCTTC

abundance: -
j_gene: TRBJ1-5
d_gene: -
v_gene: TRBV5-5
CDR3aa: CASSLVGSGNQPQHF
CDR3nt: TGTGCCAGCAGCTTAGTCGGCTCGGGCAATCAGCCCCAGCATTTT

abundance: -
j_gene: TRBJ2-1
d_gene: TRBD2
v_gene: TRBV2
CDR3aa: CANSEGLAGGKQFF
CDR3nt: TGTGCCAACAGTGAGGGACTAGCGGGAGGGAAGCAGTTCTTC

abundance: -
j_gene: TRBJ1-5
d_gene: TRBD1
v_gene: TRBV18
CDR3aa: CASSPATGQGNQPQHF
CDR3nt: TGTGCCAGCTCACCAGCTACTGGACAGGGCAATCAGCCCCAGCATTTT

abundance: -
j_gene: TRBJ2-5
d_gene: TRBD2
v_gene: TRBV3-1/TRBV3-2
CDR3aa: CASSFRTSGETQYF
CDR3nt: TGTGCCAGCAGCTTTAGAACTAGCGGAGAGACCCAGTACTTC

abundance: -
j_gene: TRBJ2-1
d_gene: TRBD2
v_gene: TRBV5-1
CDR3aa: CASSLSLAGNNEQFF
CDR3nt: TGCGCCAGCAGCTTGTCGCTAGCGGGAAACAATGAGCAGTTCTTC

abundance: -
j_gene: TRBJ1-1
d_gene: -
v_gene: TRBV19
CDR3aa: CASSTREFNTEAFF
CDR3nt: TGTGCCAGTAGTACCCGGGAATTTAACACTGAAGCTTTCTTT

abundance: -
j_gene: TRBJ2-7
d_gene: TRBD1
v_gene: TRBV10-2
CDR3aa: CASSEGQGLAYEQYF
CDR3nt: TGCGCCAGCAGTGAGGGACAGGGGTTAGCCTACGAGCAGTACTTC

abundance: -
j_gene: TRBJ2-3
d_gene: -
v_gene: TRBV9
CDR3aa: CASSVGGSQDTQYF
CDR3nt: TGTGCCAGCAGCGTAGGTGGGAGTCAAGATACGCAGTATTTT

abundance: -
j_gene: TRBJ2-2
d_gene: -
v_gene: TRBV28
CDR3aa: CVSSLTGGDAGELFF
CDR3nt: TGTGTCAGCAGTTTAACCGGGGGAGATGCCGGGGAGCTGTTTTTT

abundance: few
j_gene: TRBJ1-1
d_gene: TRBD1
v_gene: TRBV30
CDR3aa: CAWSVLSGRGSTEAFF
CDR3nt: TGTGCCTGGAGTGTACTATCGGGCAGGGGGTCCACTGAAGCTTTCTTT

abundance: -
j_gene: TRBJ2-1
d_gene: -
v_gene: TRBV29-1
CDR3aa: CSVVGGRSYNEQFF
CDR3nt: TGCAGCGTTGTTGGTGGGCGCTCCTACAATGAGCAGTTCTTC

abundance: -
j_gene: TRBJ2-5
d_gene: -
v_gene: TRBV9
CDR3aa: CASSQGTVPETQYF
CDR3nt: TGTGCCAGCAGCCAAGGGACGGTCCCAGAGACCCAGTACTTC

abundance: -
j_gene: TRBJ2-6
d_gene: -
v_gene: TRBV13
CDR3aa: CASSLKIRSGANVLTF
CDR3nt: TGTGCCAGCAGCTTAAAAATTAGGTCTGGGGCCAACGTCCTGACTTTC

abundance: -
j_gene: TRBJ1-6
d_gene: -
v_gene: TRBV30
CDR3aa: CAWSVLGAKNSPLHF
CDR3nt: TGTGCCTGGAGTGTACTGGGGGCGAAGAATTCACCCCTCCACTTT

abundance: -
j_gene: TRBJ1-6
d_gene: -
v_gene: TRBV28
CDR3aa: CASSLRPYNSPLHF
CDR3nt: TGTGCCAGCAGTTTAAGGCCCTATAATTCACCCCTCCACTTT

abundance: -
j_gene: TRBJ2-7
d_gene: -
v_gene: TRBV30
CDR3aa: CACFDRNSYEQYF
CDR3nt: TGTGCCTGCTTCGACAGGAACTCCTACGAGCAGTACTTC

abundance: -
j_gene: TRBJ2-1
d_gene: TRBD2
v_gene: TRBV7-2
CDR3aa: CASSLTRSAGGRNEQFF
CDR3nt: TGTGCCAGCAGCTTAACACGTTCAGCGGGAGGGAGGAATGAGCAGTTCTTC

abundance: -
j_gene: TRBJ2-7
d_gene: -
v_gene: TRBV6-5
CDR3aa: CASSPDYASSYEQYF
CDR3nt: TGTGCCAGCAGCCCCGACTACGCGAGCTCCTACGAGCAGTACTTC

abundance: -
j_gene: TRBJ1-2
d_gene: TRBD1
v_gene: TRBV27
CDR3aa: CASSGQGDYGYTF
CDR3nt: TGTGCCAGCAGTGGACAGGGGGACTATGGCTACACCTTC

abundance: -
j_gene: TRBJ2-7
d_gene: -
v_gene: TRBV27
CDR3aa: CASSSQDRSYEQYF
CDR3nt: TGTGCCAGCAGTTCCCAGGACCGTTCCTACGAGCAGTACTTC

abundance: -
j_gene: TRBJ2-1
d_gene: -
v_gene: TRBV9
CDR3aa: CASSLTPGSYEQFF
CDR3nt: TGTGCCAGCAGCCTCACTCCCGGGAGCTATGAGCAGTTCTTC

abundance: -
j_gene: TRBJ1-2
d_gene: -
v_gene: TRBV7-9
CDR3aa: CASSLEQGSGYTF
CDR3nt: TGTGCCAGCAGCTTAGAACAGGGAAGCGGCTACACCTTC

abundance: -
j_gene: TRBJ1-1
d_gene: TRBD1
v_gene: TRBV15
CDR3aa: CATSRDAGQGNTEAFF
CDR3nt: TGTGCCACCAGCAGAGATGCGGGACAGGGGAACACTGAAGCTTTCTTT

abundance: -
j_gene: TRBJ2-2
d_gene: -
v_gene: TRBV19
CDR3aa: CASSSPVQGTGELFF
CDR3nt: TGTGCCAGTAGTTCTCCAGTACAAGGCACCGGGGAGCTGTTTTTT

abundance: -
j_gene: TRBJ2-4
d_gene: -
v_gene: TRBV2
CDR3aa: CASSDPGQIKNIQYF
CDR3nt: TGTGCCAGCAGTGACCCCGGACAGATTAAAAACATTCAGTACTTC

abundance: -
j_gene: TRBJ1-1
d_gene: TRBD1
v_gene: TRBV29-1
CDR3aa: CSVARDRNTEAFF
CDR3nt: TGCAGCGTTGCTCGGGACAGGAACACTGAAGCTTTCTTT

abundance: -
j_gene: TRBJ1-4
d_gene: -
v_gene: TRBV5-5
CDR3aa: CASSLSPLNEKLFF
CDR3nt: TGTGCCAGCAGCTTGAGTCCATTGAATGAAAAACTGTTTTTT

abundance: once
j_gene: TRBJ2-1
d_gene: -
v_gene: TRBV25-1
CDR3aa: CASSEYSQRGGGREPQFF
CDR3nt: TGTGCCAGCAGTGAATACTCTCAACGTGGGGGAGGCCGGGAGCCCCAGTTCTTC